The 31 T cell receptor beta chains presented below share a single source sample, sequenced in a study of blood T cell repertoires in COVID-19. TCRdb's table, derived via immunoSEQ multiplex PCR, lists solely in-frame clones and lacks some. The top ten clones hold around 4% of a sample with 200,000 to 300,000 clones, roughly 86% of them seen once. Sequences were obtained from PBMCs or T cells enriched from blood (not recorded which). These receptors were collected from a woman in her twenties or thirties with acute COVID-19.

The sample holds one count of this clone. This chain connects TRBV5-1 to TRBJ1-1, with D maybe TRBD1 (6 bases). V lost 2 bases, J lost 4 bases, and 9 bases lay in between. Germline CDR1 is SGHRS and CDR2 is YFSETQ. This CDR3 contains 13 residues. The CDR3, as DNA: TGCGCCAGCAGCTTAACAGGGACCACTGAAGCTTTCTTT. Its protein product is CASSLTGTTEAFF.

The rearrangement links TRBV18 to TRBJ2-7, with D perhaps TRBD2 (5 bases). The CDR3 spans 15 residues. Germline-derived CDR1 and CDR2 are KGHSH and LQKENI. The V end was cut by 1 base, the J end by 5 bases, with 15 bases between. Here the CDR3 reads CASSPLPEGINEQYF. The CDR3 bases are TGTGCCAGCTCACCACTTCCTGAGGGTATCAACGAGCAGTACTTC. The whole variable domain, remainder taken from reference TRBV18 and TRBJ2-7, is NAGVMQNPRHLVRRRGQEARLRCSPMKGHSHVYWYRQLPEEGLKFMVYLQKENIIDESGMPKERFSAEFPKEGPSILRIQQVVRGDSAAYFCASSPLPEGINEQYFGPGTRLTVT.

This chain joins TRBV5-1 and TRBJ1-6; TRBD1 agrees at 9 bases. Germline trimming cut 2 bases from V and 3 bases from J; bases unmatched to any gene: 3. Germline CDR1 and CDR2: SGHRS and YFSETQ. The CDR3 runs 16 residues. For the CDR3, the DNA is TGCGCCAGCAGCTTTGGGGACAGGGTCTATAATTCACCCCTCCACTTT. Encoded protein: CASSFGDRVYNSPLHF.

CDR3 region: CATSDSRWLRTGELFF. In DNA form, the CDR3 reads TGTGCCACCAGTGATTCGCGGTGGTTAAGAACCGGGGAGCTGTTTTTT. The chain couples TRBV24-1 to TRBJ2-2; D is uncertain. The V end lost 2 bases, the J end lost 5 bases, and 14 bases lay between the germline ends. CDR1 and CDR2 from the germline V gene are KGHDR and SFDVKD. This CDR3 region has 16 residues.

Notes on this clone: The sample contains more than one DNA sequence encoding this CDR3. The genes are TRBV6-1 and TRBJ2-7; 9 bases are a match to TRBD2. Trimming took 3 bases from V and 2 from J; bases not matched to a gene: 5. The germline V gene encodes CDR1 MNHNS and CDR2 SASEGT. CDR3 size: 15 residues. In DNA form, the CDR3 reads TGTGCCAGCAGTGAGGGCCTAGCGGGGACCTACGAGCAGTACTTC. Protein sequence: CASSEGLAGTYEQYF.

The rearrangement joins TRBV19 to TRBJ1-4, with D tentatively TRBD1 (5 bases). Trimming pared 7 bases from V and 1 base from J, leaving 13 bases between. CDR1 is LNHDA, CDR2 SQIVND, per germline (reference sequence). This CDR3 contains 15 residues. The CDR3 here is CASTARDRTNEKLFF. CDR3 nucleotide sequence: TGTGCCAGTACGGCCAGGGATCGAACTAATGAAAAACTGTTTTTT.

The CDR3 spells CASSELTAMNTEAFF. In DNA form, the CDR3 reads TGTGCCAGCAGTGAATTGACAGCTATGAACACTGAAGCTTTCTTT. This chain links TRBV2 with TRBJ1-1; D might be TRBD1 (5 bases). V dropped 2 bases and J dropped 0 bases, with 10 bases sitting between them. This CDR3 contains 15 residues. Germline V lookup: CDR1 SNHLY, CDR2 FYNNEI. Variable domain in full (rest from reference TRBV2 and TRBJ1-1): EPEVTQTPSHQVTQMGQEVILRCVPISNHLYFYWYRQILGQKVEFLVSFYNNEISEKSEIFDDQFSVERPDGSNFTLKIRSTKLEDSAMYFCASSELTAMNTEAFFGQGTRLTVV.

The V call is TRBV24-1, the J call TRBJ1-4; 8 bases line up with TRBD1. Germline V CDR1 and CDR2: KGHDR, SFDVKD. The J segment lost 7 bases and the V segment lost 0 bases, leaving 12 bases of the junction unmatched. There are 18 residues in the CDR3. CDR3 loop: CATSDLPKIGTGSEKLFF. In DNA, the CDR3 is TGTGCCACCAGTGATTTGCCCAAAATTGGGACAGGTAGTGAAAAACTGTTTTTT.

The chain couples TRBV5-8 to TRBJ1-4, with D unresolved. Trimming cost V 2 bases and J 1 base, with 9 bases left between them. Germline CDR1 reads SGHTS; CDR2 reads YDEGEE. CDR3 length: 15 residues. The CDR3 nucleotides are TGTGCCAGCAGCTTCCCCGGGATAACTAATGAAAAACTGTTTTTT. Translation gives CASSFPGITNEKLFF.

This clone was found once. The chain links TRBV6-5 to TRBJ1-5; 9 nucleotides line up with TRBD1. Unmatched junction bases numbered 9, after V lost 10 bases and J lost 5 bases. The CDR3 length is 14 residues. CDR1 MNHEY and CDR2 SVGAGI come from the germline V gene. The CDR3 sequence: CATKDRGIDQPQHF. The CDR3 DNA reads as TGTGCCACCAAAGACAGGGGGATCGATCAGCCCCAGCATTTT.

V is TRBV7-9 and J is TRBJ2-7; maybe TRBD1 (6 bases). The V gene lost 6 bases and the J gene lost 2 bases, with 8 bases spanning the gap. The CDR3 runs 12 residues. The germline gives CDR1 SEHNR, CDR2 FQNEAQ (reference sequence). Here the CDR3 reads CASSYRAYEQYF. The CDR3 bases are TGTGCCAGCAGTTACAGGGCCTACGAGCAGTACTTC.

The rearrangement links TRBV5-1 to TRBJ2-1; no definite D call. The germline CDR1 and CDR2 sequences are SGHRS and YFSETQ. Between the trimmed V and J ends, which lost 3 bases and 1 base, there was a span of 11 bases. This CDR3 comprises 15 residues. CDR3: CASSSLPGSYNEQFF. As DNA, the CDR3 is TGCGCCAGCAGCTCTTTACCGGGTTCCTACAATGAGCAGTTCTTC.

The chain is built from TRBV6-5 and TRBJ1-1, with D possibly TRBD1 on 6 matching bases. V lost 7 bases to trimming and J lost 0 bases, with 15 bases between them. Germline assignment: CDR1 MNHEY and CDR2 SVGAGI. There are 15 residues in the CDR3. The CDR3 sequence: CASKKRGDMNTEAFF. The CDR3 DNA reads as TGTGCCAGCAAAAAACGTGGGGACATGAACACTGAAGCTTTCTTT.

In this sample, this clone turned up once. As DNA, the CDR3 is TGTGCCACATCGCCTGGGGGACAGCACTATGGCTACACCTTC. Residues: CATSPGGQHYGYTF. The chain has TRBV2 and TRBJ1-2; 7 bases map to TRBD1. Germline assignment: CDR1 SNHLY and CDR2 FYNNEI. After removal of 10 bases from V and 3 bases from J, the junction contained 11 bases not matched to a gene. CDR3 length equals 14 residues.

This chain joins TRBV24-1 and TRBJ2-2, with D possibly matching TRBD2 (5 bases). Germline lookup yields CDR1 KGHDR and CDR2 SFDVKD. With 4 bases removed from V and 0 bases from J, the gap between germline ends came to 11 bases. The CDR3 loop spans 16 amino acids. The CDR3 sequence: CATSDPRRANTGELFF. The CDR3 coding sequence is TGTGCCACCAGTGACCCTCGGCGGGCGAACACCGGGGAGCTGTTTTTT.

Only one count was recorded for this clone. This chain connects TRBV6-6 to TRBJ1-1; no firm D call. The ends were cut back, 5 bases at V and 6 bases at J, with 10 bases in the middle. Per germline, CDR1 MNHNY and CDR2 SVGAGI (reference sequence). CDR3 length: 12 residues. The chain's CDR3 is CASSETGPEAFF. Written as DNA, the CDR3 is TGTGCCAGCAGTGAGACTGGCCCTGAAGCTTTCTTT.

V gene TRBV7-6 combines with J gene TRBJ1-1, with D possibly matching TRBD1 (6 bases). Germline assignment: CDR1 SGHVS and CDR2 FNYEAQ. This CDR3 contains 14 residues. V dropped 1 base and J dropped 3 bases, with 9 bases sitting between them. The CDR3 coding sequence is TGTGCCAGCAGCTTAGGGCAGGGGTACACTGAAGCTTTCTTT. Protein: CASSLGQGYTEAFF.

V usage is TRBV7-2 and J usage is TRBJ2-2; D possibly corresponds to TRBD1 (6 bases). Germline lookup yields CDR1 SGHTA and CDR2 FQGNSA. This CDR3 is built from 15 residues. Trimming shortened V by 4 bases and J by 6 bases, and 15 bases separated the two germline ends. The DNA of the CDR3 is TGTGCCAGCAGCTCCCAAGGACAGAATTCCGGGGAGCTGTTTTTT. This sequence encodes CASSSQGQNSGELFF.

This clone appeared many times. This chain joins TRBV2 and TRBJ2-7; D perhaps matches TRBD2 (7 bases). V was pared by 2 bases and J by 1 base, with 12 bases between. CDR1 SNHLY and CDR2 FYNNEI come from the germline V gene. This CDR3 region has 15 residues. As DNA, the CDR3 is TGTGCCAGCAGTGAAATAGGGGGGGGGTCCTACGAGCAGTACTTC. Protein: CASSEIGGGSYEQYF.

The rearrangement uses TRBV30 and TRBJ2-2, with D tentatively TRBD2 (5 bases). Germline V lookup: CDR1 GTSNPN, CDR2 SVGIG (reference sequence). The V end was cut by 3 bases, the J end by 5 bases, with 10 bases between. The CDR3 loop spans 13 amino acids. Here the CDR3 reads CAWREVATGELFF. The CDR3 nucleotides are TGTGCCTGGAGGGAAGTAGCGACCGGGGAGCTGTTTTTT.

In this sample, this clone turned up once. V and J are TRBV19 and TRBJ2-7, with a weak D call TRBD1 (5 bases). The CDR3 loop spans 15 amino acids. The ends were cut back, 5 bases at V and 2 bases at J, with 16 bases in the middle. The germline CDR1 and CDR2 sequences are LNHDA and SQIVND (reference sequence). The CDR3 nucleotides are TGTGCCAGTAGTCCCCCCCGGACATCGGCCTACGAGCAGTACTTC. This encodes CASSPPRTSAYEQYF.

The rearrangement joins TRBV19 to TRBJ2-1; tentatively, D is TRBD1 (5 bases). Trimming stripped 6 bases from V and 10 bases from J, with 13 bases between. CDR3 length: 12 residues. CDR1 is LNHDA, CDR2 SQIVND, per germline (reference sequence). The chain's CDR3 is CASRPQGGEQFF. The CDR3 DNA is TGTGCCAGTAGACCCCAGGGCGGAGAGCAGTTCTTC.

The chain is built from TRBV23-1 and TRBJ1-5; 9 bases are shared with TRBD1. TRBV23-1 is recorded as an ORF, its role being uncertain. J lost 6 bases, V lost 6 bases, and 9 bases had no gene match. The CDR3 extends over 15 amino acids. Here the CDR3 reads CASRTGTGMSQPQHF. CDR3 sequence (DNA): TGCGCCAGCAGGACCGGGACAGGGATGAGTCAGCCCCAGCATTTT.

The J gene is TRBJ2-7, the V gene TRBV18; TRBD1 matches at 8 bases. Germline V gives CDR1 KGHSH, CDR2 LQKENI. This CDR3 comprises 16 residues. V was pared by 4 bases and J by 2 bases, with 10 bases of the junction left unmatched. The CDR3 here is CASSLGQGKTAYEQYF. Here the CDR3 DNA reads TGTGCCAGCTCACTCGGACAGGGAAAAACGGCCTACGAGCAGTACTTC.

This chain uses TRBV7-2 with TRBJ2-1, with a tentative D call TRBD2 (7 bases). CDR3 length equals 16 residues. V shed 3 bases and J shed 3 bases, with 15 bases lying between them. Germline CDR1 is SGHTA and CDR2 is FQGNSA. The CDR3: CASSFMAGAVYNEQFF. The CDR3 DNA reads TGTGCCAGCAGCTTTATGGCGGGGGCGGTCTACAATGAGCAGTTCTTC.

The chain joins TRBV6-5 to TRBJ1-1; D remains unclear. Germline CDR1 is MNHEY and CDR2 is SVGAGI. This CDR3 comprises 12 residues. V was trimmed by 6 bases and J by 7 bases, leaving 12 bases between them. CDR3 residues: CASRREEGEAFF. CDR3 nucleotide sequence: TGTGCCAGCAGGAGGGAGGAGGGTGAAGCTTTCTTT.

The chain recombines TRBV13 with TRBJ1-6; 9 bases are shared with TRBD1. CDR1 is PRHDT and CDR2 is FYEKMQ in the germline V gene (reference sequence). There are 16 residues in the CDR3. J gave up 10 bases and V 5 bases, and 12 bases lay outside the gene matches. DNA of the CDR3: TGTGCCAGCAGCCAATCGGGACAGGGTGCGGAATCACCCCTCCACTTT. Amino acids: CASSQSGQGAESPLHF.

This CDR3 is CASSLGSLFDEQYF. In DNA form, the CDR3 reads TGTGCCAGCAGCTTAGGGTCACTGTTCGACGAGCAGTACTTC. This sequence joins TRBV13 and TRBJ2-7; no clear D gene. CDR3 length: 14 amino acids. With 0 bases removed from V and 5 bases from J, the gap between germline ends came to 11 bases. Germline CDR1 and CDR2: PRHDT and FYEKMQ (reference sequence).

The CDR3 DNA reads as TGCGCCAGCAGCCAAGGTAGAGATGAGGCAGATACGCAGTATTTT. It translates to CASSQGRDEADTQYF. The chain is built from TRBV4-3 and TRBJ2-3; no definite D call. The V end was cut by 1 base, the J end by 4 bases, with 12 bases between. This CDR3 is 15 amino acids long. CDR1 and CDR2 (germline): LGHNA, YSLEER.

The rearrangement uses TRBV4-1 and TRBJ1-2, with TRBD1 as a possible D gene (6 bases). CDR1 is MGHRA and CDR2 is YSYEKL in the germline V gene. V was cut by 6 bases and J by 0 bases, with 23 bases left in between. This CDR3 spans 18 amino acids. The CDR3 DNA sequence: TGCGCCAGCAGGTTAATCCCAGGACAGCCTACGTCTAACTATGGCTACACCTTC. Translating it yields CASRLIPGQPTSNYGYTF.

The chain combines TRBV18 with TRBJ1-1; D is unclear. CDR3 length: 13 amino acids. Looked up from germline, CDR1 is KGHSH and CDR2 is LQKENI. Trimming left V 2 bases short and J 3 bases short, with 7 bases between. The chain's CDR3 is CASSPNPDTEAFF. CDR3 nucleotide sequence: TGTGCCAGCTCACCAAATCCGGACACTGAAGCTTTCTTT.